The sequence of this T cell receptor (beta chain) was determined in a study of PD-1 blockade in classical Hodgkin lymphoma. General study points: Anyone who began nivolumab under 1 year after ASCT was excluded.

This table comes from immunoSEQ multiplex PCR, and its TCRdb copy is limited to in-frame clones, with some not included. The sample lists 75,000 to 95,000 clones; approximately 83% were seen once. A note on this clone: No antigen is known for it.

Time point meaning: cycle 4 day 1 (C4D1), after five to seven weeks of nivolumab. Brentuximab vedotin exposure varied, and every patient relapsed after autologous stem cell transplantation. CDR1 SGHDT and CDR2 YYEEEE come from the germline V gene. The CDR3 is 16 residues long. The ends lost 3 bases at V and 5 bases at J; junction bases unmatched: 11. The chain links TRBV5-6 to TRBJ2-5, with TRBD1 matching 9 bases. Material: peripheral blood mononuclear cells (PBMCs), obtained before the fourth cycle of nivolumab. The sequence derives from a human donor with classical Hodgkin lymphoma. The CDR3 nucleotides read TGTGCCAGCAGCTCCGGGACAGGGTTGGTATCGGAGACCCAGTACTTC. Amino acid sequence: CASSSGTGLVSETQYF.